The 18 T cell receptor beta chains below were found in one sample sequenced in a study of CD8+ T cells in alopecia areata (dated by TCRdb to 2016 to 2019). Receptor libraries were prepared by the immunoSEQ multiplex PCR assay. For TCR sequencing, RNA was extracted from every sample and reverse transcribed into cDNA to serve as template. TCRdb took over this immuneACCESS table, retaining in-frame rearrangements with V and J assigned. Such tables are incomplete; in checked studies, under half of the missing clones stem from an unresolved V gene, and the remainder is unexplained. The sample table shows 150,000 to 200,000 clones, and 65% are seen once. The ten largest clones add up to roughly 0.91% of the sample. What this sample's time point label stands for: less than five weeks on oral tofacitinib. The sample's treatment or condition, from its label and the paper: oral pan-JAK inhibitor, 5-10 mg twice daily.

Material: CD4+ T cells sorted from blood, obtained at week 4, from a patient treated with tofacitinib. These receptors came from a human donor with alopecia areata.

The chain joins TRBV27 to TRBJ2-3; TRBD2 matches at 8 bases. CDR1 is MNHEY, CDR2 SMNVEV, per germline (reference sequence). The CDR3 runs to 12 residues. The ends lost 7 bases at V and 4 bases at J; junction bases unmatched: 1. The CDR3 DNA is TGTGCCAGCAACGGGGGGGCAGATACGCAGTATTTT. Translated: CASNGGADTQYF.

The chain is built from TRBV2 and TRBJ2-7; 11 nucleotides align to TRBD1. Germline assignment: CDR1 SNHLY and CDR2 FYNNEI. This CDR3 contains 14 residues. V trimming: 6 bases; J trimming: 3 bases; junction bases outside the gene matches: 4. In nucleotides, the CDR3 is TGTGCCAGCAGGGACAGGGGGCGCTACTACGAGCAGTACTTC. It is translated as CASRDRGRYYEQYF.

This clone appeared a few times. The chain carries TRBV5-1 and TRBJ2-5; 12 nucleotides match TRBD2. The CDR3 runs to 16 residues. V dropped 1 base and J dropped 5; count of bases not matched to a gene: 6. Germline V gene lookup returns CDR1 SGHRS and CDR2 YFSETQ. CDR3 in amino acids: CASSLFASGGAETQYF. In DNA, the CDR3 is TGCGCCAGCAGCTTGTTTGCTAGCGGGGGGGCGGAGACCCAGTACTTC.

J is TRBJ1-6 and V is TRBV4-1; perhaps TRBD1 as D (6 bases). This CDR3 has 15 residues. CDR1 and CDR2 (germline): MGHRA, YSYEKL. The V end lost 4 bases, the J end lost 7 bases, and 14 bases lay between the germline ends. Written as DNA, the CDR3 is TGCGCCAGCAGCCTGCGACAGGCCGAGAATTCACCCCTCCACTTT. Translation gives CASSLRQAENSPLHF.

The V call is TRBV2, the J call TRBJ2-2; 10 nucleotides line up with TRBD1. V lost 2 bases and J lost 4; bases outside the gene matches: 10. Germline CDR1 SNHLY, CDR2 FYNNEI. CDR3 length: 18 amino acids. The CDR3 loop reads CASSERGTGVRFTGELFF. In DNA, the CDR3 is TGTGCCAGCAGTGAACGCGGGACAGGGGTTCGGTTCACCGGGGAGCTGTTTTTT.

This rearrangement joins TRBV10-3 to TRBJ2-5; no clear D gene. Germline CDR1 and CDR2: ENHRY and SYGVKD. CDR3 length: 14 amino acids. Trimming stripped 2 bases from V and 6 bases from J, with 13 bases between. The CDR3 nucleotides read TGTGCCATCAGTGAGGGTGAAGAGGCTAAGACCCAGTACTTC. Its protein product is CAISEGEEAKTQYF.

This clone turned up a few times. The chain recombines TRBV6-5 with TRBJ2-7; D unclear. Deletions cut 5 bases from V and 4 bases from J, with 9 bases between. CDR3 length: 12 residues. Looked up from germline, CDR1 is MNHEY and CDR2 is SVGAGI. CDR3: CASSKTQYEQYF. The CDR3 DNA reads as TGTGCCAGCAGTAAGACACAATACGAGCAGTACTTC.

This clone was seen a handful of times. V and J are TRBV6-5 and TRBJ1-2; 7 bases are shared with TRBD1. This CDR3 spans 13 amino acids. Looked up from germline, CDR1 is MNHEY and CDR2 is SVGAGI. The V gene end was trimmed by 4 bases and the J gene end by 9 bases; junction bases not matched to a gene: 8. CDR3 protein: CASSFQDRPSYTF. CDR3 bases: TGTGCCAGCAGTTTTCAGGACAGGCCGAGCTACACCTTC.

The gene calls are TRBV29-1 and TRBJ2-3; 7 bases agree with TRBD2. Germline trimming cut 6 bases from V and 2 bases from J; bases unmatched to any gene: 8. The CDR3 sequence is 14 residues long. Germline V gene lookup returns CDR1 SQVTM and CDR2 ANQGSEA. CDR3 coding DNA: TGCAGCGTCTGCCCGCGGGGGACCACAGATACGCAGTATTTT. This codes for CSVCPRGTTDTQYF.

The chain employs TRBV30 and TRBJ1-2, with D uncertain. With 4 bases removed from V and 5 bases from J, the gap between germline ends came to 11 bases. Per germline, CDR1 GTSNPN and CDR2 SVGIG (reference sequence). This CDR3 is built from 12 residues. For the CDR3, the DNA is TGTGCCTGGATGCCCGGGGTATATGGCTACACCTTC. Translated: CAWMPGVYGYTF.

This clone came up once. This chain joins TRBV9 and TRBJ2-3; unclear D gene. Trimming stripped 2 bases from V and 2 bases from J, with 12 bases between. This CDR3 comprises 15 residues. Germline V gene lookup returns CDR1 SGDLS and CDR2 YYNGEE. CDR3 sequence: CASSVRRFPTDTQYF. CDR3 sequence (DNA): TGTGCCAGCAGCGTTAGGCGGTTCCCCACAGATACGCAGTATTTT.

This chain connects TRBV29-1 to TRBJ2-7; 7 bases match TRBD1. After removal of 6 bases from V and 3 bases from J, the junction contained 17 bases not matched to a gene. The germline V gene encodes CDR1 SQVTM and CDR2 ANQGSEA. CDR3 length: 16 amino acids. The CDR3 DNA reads TGCAGCGTATCCGGGACAGACGTTACATGGAACTACGAGCAGTACTTC. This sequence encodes CSVSGTDVTWNYEQYF.

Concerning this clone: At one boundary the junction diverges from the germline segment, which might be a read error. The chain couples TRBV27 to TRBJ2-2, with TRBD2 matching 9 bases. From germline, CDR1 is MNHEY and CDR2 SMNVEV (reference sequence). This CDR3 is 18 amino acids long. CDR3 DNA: TGTGCCAGCAGCTCGCTGGGGCTAGCGGGGACGAACGCCGGGGAGCTGTTTTTT. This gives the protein CASSSLGLAGTNAGELFF.

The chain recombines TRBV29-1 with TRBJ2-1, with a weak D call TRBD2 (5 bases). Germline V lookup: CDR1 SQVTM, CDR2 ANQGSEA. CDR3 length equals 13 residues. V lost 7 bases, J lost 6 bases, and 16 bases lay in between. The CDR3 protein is CSAGLLATNEQFF. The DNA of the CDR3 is TGCAGCGCGGGGTTGCTCGCCACCAATGAGCAGTTCTTC.

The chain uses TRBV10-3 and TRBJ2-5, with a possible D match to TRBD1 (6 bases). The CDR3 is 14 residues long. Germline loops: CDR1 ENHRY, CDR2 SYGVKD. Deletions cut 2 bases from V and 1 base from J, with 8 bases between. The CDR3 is CAISEGQTQETQYF. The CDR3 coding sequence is TGTGCCATCAGTGAGGGACAGACCCAAGAGACCCAGTACTTC.

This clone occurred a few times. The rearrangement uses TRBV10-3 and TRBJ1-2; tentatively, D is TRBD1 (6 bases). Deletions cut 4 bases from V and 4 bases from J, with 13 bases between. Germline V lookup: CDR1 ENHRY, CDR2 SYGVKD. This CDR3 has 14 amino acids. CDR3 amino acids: CAISGDRRGYGYTF. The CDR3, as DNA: TGTGCCATCAGTGGCGACAGGAGAGGCTATGGCTACACCTTC.

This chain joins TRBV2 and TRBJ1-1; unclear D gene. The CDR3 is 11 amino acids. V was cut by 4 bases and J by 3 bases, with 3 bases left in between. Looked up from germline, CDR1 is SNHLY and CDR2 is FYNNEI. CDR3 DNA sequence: TGTGCCAGCAGTGGCCACACTGAAGCTTTCTTT. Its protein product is CASSGHTEAFF.

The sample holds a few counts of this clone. CDR3 bases: TGTGCCAGCAGCCAAGAATCTGGAAACACCATATATTTT. Its protein product is CASSQESGNTIYF. This rearrangement joins TRBV4-2 to TRBJ1-3; no clear D gene. Germline lookup yields CDR1 LGHNA and CDR2 YNFKEQ. CDR3 length: 13 amino acids. V was cut by 0 bases and J by 1 base, with 1 base left in between.